This T cell receptor (beta chain) is drawn from a study of Ad26.COV2.S vaccination and SARS-CoV-2 variants. Generated by immunoSEQ multiplex PCR, the TCRdb table keeps only in-frame clones and is missing some. The sample records around 340,000 clones, around 89% being singletons. V was pared by 0 bases and J by 10 bases, with 7 bases between. The germline gives CDR1 LGHDT, CDR2 YNNKEL (reference sequence). CDR3 size: 13 residues. Findings and caveats of the study: Measures of TCR breadth and depth may have fallen short of total T cell responses. Vaccinees reportedly had broad spike-specific CD8+ and CD4+ T cell responses.

Worth noting for this clone: Its antigen is not known.

The sample's treatment: around 19 received Ad26.COV2.S at low or high dose, single or two shots; several received placebo; per-sample allocation not given. Sampling took place 63 days after the first vaccine or placebo injection. This specimen was peripheral blood, taken in a trial of Ad26.COV2.S vaccine versus placebo. The TCR comes from a person between 18 and 65 years old who received the Ad26.COV2.S COVID-19 vaccine or a placebo. The V gene is TRBV3-1 (or the pseudogene TRBV3-2), the J gene TRBJ1-6; D is ambiguous. The CDR3: CASSQEFGSPLHF. CDR3 coding DNA: TGTGCCAGCAGCCAAGAATTCGGCTCACCCCTCCACTTT.